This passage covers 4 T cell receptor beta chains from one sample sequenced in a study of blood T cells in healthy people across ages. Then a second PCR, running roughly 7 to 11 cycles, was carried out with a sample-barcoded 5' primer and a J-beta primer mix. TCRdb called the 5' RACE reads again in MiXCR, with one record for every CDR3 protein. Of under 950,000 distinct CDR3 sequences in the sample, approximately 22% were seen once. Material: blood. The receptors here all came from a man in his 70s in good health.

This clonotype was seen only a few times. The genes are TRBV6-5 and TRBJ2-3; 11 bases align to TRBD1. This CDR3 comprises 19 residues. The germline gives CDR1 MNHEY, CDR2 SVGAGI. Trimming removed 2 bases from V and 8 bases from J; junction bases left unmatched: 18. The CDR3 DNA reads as TGTGCCAGCAGTTACGCTCCGGGCGGACAGGGGGCGTTGGGTGCTACGCAGTATTTT. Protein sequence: CASSYAPGGQGALGATQYF.

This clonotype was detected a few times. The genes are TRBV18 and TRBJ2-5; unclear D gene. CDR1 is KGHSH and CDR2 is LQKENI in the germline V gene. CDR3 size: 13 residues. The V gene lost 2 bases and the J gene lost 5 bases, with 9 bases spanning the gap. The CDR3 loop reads CASSPSGFETQYF. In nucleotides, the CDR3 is TGTGCCAGCTCACCATCCGGGTTCGAGACCCAGTACTTC.

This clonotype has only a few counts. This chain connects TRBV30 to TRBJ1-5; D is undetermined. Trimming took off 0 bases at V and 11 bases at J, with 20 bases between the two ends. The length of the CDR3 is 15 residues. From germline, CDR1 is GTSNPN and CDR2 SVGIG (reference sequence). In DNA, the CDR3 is TGTGCCTGGAGTGTACCCGGCCATGGGATCATGGCCCAGCATTTT. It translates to CAWSVPGHGIMAQHF.

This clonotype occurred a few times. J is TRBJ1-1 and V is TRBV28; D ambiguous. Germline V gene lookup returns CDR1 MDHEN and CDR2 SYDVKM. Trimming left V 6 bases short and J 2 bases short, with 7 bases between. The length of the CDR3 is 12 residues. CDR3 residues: CASSRHNTEAFF. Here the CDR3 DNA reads TGTGCCAGCAGCCGACATAACACTGAAGCTTTCTTT.